Sequencing of this T cell receptor (beta chain) was carried out in a study of patients and donors after allogeneic stem cell transplantation. TCRdb ran MiXCR on the RT-PCR reads and lists one entry per CDR3 protein. Of hundreds of thousands of distinct CDR3 sequences in the sample, 16% were seen once. This CDR3 is built from 13 residues. Germline assignment: CDR1 MNHEY and CDR2 SMNVEV (reference sequence). Trimming cost V 5 bases and J 8 bases, with 13 bases left between them. The sequenced sample was blood, either unsorted or a sorted T cell fraction (not recorded which). This sequence was found in a human donor who was either an allogeneic HSCT recipient or a stem cell or donor lymphocyte infusion donor (not recorded which). It is not recorded whose cells these are; they may come from a transplant donor. V gene TRBV27 combines with J gene TRBJ1-3; D is uncertain. The CDR3 loop is CASSSAGGDTIYF. The DNA of the CDR3 is TGTGCCAGCAGTAGTGCAGGCGGGGACACCATATATTTT.